This T cell receptor beta chain derives from a study of glioma-infiltrating T cells. Using RNA template, CDR3s of TCR alpha and beta were amplified with iRepertoire arm-PCR. TCRdb itself ran the multiplex PCR reads through MiXCR, one entry per CDR3 protein. The profile shows approximately 90,000 distinct CDR3 sequences, 23% of them singletons. There are 15 residues in the CDR3. Unmatched junction bases numbered 11, after V lost 7 bases and J lost 4 bases. In germline, CDR1 is SGHTA, CDR2 FQGNSA. This clonotype has ten or more counts. The clonotype originates from a human donor with low-grade glioma or glioblastoma, undergoing nonglioma brain surgery, or in good health (not recorded which). The chain couples TRBV7-2 to TRBJ2-5; 8 bases match TRBD2. The sequenced sample consisted of glioma tissue, nonneoplastic brain tissue, or PBMCs (not recorded which). The CDR3 reads CASTAYGGGRETQYF. CDR3 DNA sequence: TGTGCCAGCACAGCTTACGGGGGGGGCAGAGAGACCCAGTACTTC.